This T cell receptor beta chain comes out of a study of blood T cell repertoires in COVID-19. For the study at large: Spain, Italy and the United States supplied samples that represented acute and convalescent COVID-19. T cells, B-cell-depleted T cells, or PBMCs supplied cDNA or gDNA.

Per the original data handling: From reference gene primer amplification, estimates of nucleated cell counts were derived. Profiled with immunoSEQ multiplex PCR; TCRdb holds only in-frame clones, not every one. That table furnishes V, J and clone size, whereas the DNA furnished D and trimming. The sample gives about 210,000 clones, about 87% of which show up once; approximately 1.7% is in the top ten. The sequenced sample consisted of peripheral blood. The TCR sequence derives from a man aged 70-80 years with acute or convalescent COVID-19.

The CDR3 here is CASSPRSGSYNEQFF. CDR3 nucleotide sequence: TGTGCCAGCAGCCCACGGAGCGGGAGTTACAATGAGCAGTTCTTC. The chain links TRBV11-2 to TRBJ2-1; 8 bases line up with TRBD2. Germline V lookup: CDR1 SGHAT, CDR2 FQNNGV. This CDR3 is built from 15 residues. V was clipped by 5 bases and J by 4 bases; unmatched bases: 7.